Sequencing of this T cell receptor beta chain was carried out in a study of blood T cell repertoires in COVID-19. Study-level information: COVID-19 samples, acute and convalescent, were from the United States, Italy and Spain.

Between the trimmed V and J ends, which lost 4 bases and 3 bases, there was a span of 15 bases. CDR3 length: 15 amino acids. Measured with immunoSEQ multiplex PCR; TCRdb has only the in-frame clones, and not every one. The data contain hundreds of thousands of clones, 85% of them singletons. The rearrangement links TRBV23-1 to TRBJ1-2, with a possible D match to TRBD1 (5 bases). TRBV23-1 is an ORF, with its function uncertain. Sequenced input: peripheral blood. The TCR was taken from a man in his forties or fifties with active or convalescent COVID-19. CDR3 in amino acids: CASSPGHPGYYGYTF. The CDR3 nucleotides read TGCGCCAGCAGTCCCGGACATCCCGGATACTATGGCTACACCTTC.